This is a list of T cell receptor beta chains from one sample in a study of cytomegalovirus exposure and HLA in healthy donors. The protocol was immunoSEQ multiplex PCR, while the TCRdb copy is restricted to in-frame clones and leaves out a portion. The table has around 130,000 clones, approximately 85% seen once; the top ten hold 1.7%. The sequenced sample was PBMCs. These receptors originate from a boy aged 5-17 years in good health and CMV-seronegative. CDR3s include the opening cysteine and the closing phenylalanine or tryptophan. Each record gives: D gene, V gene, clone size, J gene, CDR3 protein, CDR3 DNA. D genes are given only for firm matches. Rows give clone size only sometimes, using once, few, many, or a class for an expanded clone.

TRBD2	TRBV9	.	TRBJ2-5	CASERGMNQETQYF	TGTGCCAGCGAGCGGGGGATGAACCAAGAGACCCAGTACTTC
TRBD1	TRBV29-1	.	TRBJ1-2	CSVSLLRTGDSVYGYPF	TGCAGCGTTTCCCTCCTGAGGACAGGGGATTCCGTCTATGGCTACCCCTTC
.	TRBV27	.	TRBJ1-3	CASSLRQGGGNTIYF	TGTGCCAGCAGTTTGCGGCAGGGTGGTGGAAACACCATATATTTT
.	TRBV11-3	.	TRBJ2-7	CASSLEELSEQYF	TGTGCCAGCAGCTTAGAGGAGCTGAGCGAGCAGTACTTC
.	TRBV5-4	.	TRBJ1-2	CASSLTGSGGYTF	TGTGCCAGCAGCTTGACGGGAAGTGGTGGCTACACCTTC
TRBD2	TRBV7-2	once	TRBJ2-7	CASCLAGGPNYEQYF	TGTGCCAGCTGCCTAGCGGGAGGGCCCAACTACGAGCAGTACTTC
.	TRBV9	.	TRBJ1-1	CASSVGGEDTEAFF	TGTGCCAGCAGCGTCGGAGGGGAAGACACTGAAGCTTTCTTT
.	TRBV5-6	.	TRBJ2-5	CASSLSRHWSDQETQYF	TGTGCCAGCAGCTTGAGTCGGCATTGGAGCGACCAAGAGACCCAGTACTTC
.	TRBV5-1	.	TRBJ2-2	CASSAGNGAGELFF	TGCGCCAGCAGCGCGGGAAATGGGGCCGGGGAGCTGTTTTTT
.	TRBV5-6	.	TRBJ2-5	CASSFKTVYQETQYF	TGTGCCAGCAGCTTTAAAACAGTGTACCAAGAGACCCAGTACTTC
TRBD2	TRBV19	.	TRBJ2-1	CASSLRASGSLNEQFF	TGTGCCAGTAGTCTCCGAGCTAGCGGGAGTTTAAATGAGCAGTTCTTC
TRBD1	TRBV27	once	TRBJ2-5	CASSLSPGGESETQYF	TGTGCCAGCAGTTTATCGCCAGGGGGCGAATCCGAGACCCAGTACTTC
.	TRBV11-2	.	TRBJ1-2	CASSLFAGRIGYTF	TGTGCCAGCAGCTTATTCGCAGGGAGGATTGGCTACACCTTC
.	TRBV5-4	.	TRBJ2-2	CASSLAGPGELFF	TGTGCCAGCAGCTTAGCAGGGCCCGGGGAGCTGTTTTTT
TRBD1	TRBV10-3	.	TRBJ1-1	CAISARPQTGDFMNTEAFF	TGTGCCATCAGTGCCCGACCCCAGACAGGGGACTTCATGAACACTGAAGCTTTCTTT
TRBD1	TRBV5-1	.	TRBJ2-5	CATRGDRGQGTQYF	TGCGCCACCAGAGGGGACAGGGGGCAGGGGACCCAGTACTTC
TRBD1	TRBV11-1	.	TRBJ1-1	CASSYGTGNTEAFF	TGTGCCAGCAGCTACGGGACAGGAAACACTGAAGCTTTCTTT
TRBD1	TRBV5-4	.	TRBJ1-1	CASSLPQGASEAFF	TGTGCCAGCAGCCTCCCTCAGGGGGCGAGTGAAGCTTTCTTT
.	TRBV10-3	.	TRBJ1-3	CATKGGSSGNTIYF	TGTGCCACGAAAGGGGGTTCCTCTGGAAACACCATATATTTT
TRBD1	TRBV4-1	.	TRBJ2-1	CASSQDTRQGDNEQFF	TGCGCCAGCAGCCAAGATACTCGACAGGGAGACAATGAGCAGTTCTTC
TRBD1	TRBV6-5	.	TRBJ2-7	CASSRQGSEQYF	TGTGCCAGCAGCCGACAGGGGTCCGAGCAGTACTTC
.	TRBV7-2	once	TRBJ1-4	CASSSSGGAGEKLFF	TGTGCCAGCAGCTCTAGCGGTGGTGCGGGTGAAAAACTGTTTTTT
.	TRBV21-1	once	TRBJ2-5	CASSRPRTHPWDRRATKETQYF	TGTGCCAGCAGCAGACCCAGAACTCACCCGTGGGACAGGCGAGCCACCAAAGAGACCCAGTACTTC
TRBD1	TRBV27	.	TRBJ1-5	CASSFTGGGQPQHF	TGTGCCAGCAGTTTTACAGGGGGCGGCCAGCCCCAGCATTTT
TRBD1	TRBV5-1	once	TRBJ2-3	CASSLEGTGFPYF	TGCGCCAGCAGCTTGGAGGGGACAGGGTTTCCGTATTTT